The 20 T cell receptor beta chains below come from one sample, sequenced in a study. Cells sorted as Tregs were CD4+, CD25+ and CD127-/low. TCRdb analysed the 5' RACE reads with MiXCR anew, one entry per CDR3 protein. The sample consists of tens of thousands of distinct CDR3 sequences, roughly 23% of them appearing once. The sample consisted of Tregs sorted from a lymph node. The source of these receptors is a female donor with breast cancer.

This clonotype was seen many times. V usage is TRBV5-6 and J usage is TRBJ2-3, with TRBD1 matching over 8 bases. CDR1 and CDR2 (germline): SGHDT, YYEEEE. The CDR3 totals 17 residues. The J segment lost 8 bases and the V segment lost 2 bases, leaving 16 bases of the junction unmatched. The CDR3 DNA follows: TGTGCCAGCAGCTTACCAGGGGGCTTGTCCCGAGGCGGTACGCAGTATTTT. It specifies CASSLPGGLSRGGTQYF.

The chain employs TRBV7-9 and TRBJ2-2; 7 bases are shared with TRBD2. Germline CDR1 is SEHNR and CDR2 is FQNEAQ (reference sequence). V was clipped by 5 bases and J by 6 bases; unmatched bases: 9. The CDR3 sequence is 15 residues long. For the CDR3, the DNA is TGTGCCAGCAGCCCCCGACTAGCTGTTGCCGGGGAGCTGTTTTTT. This gives the protein CASSPRLAVAGELFF.

For this clonotype: A much more abundant neighbour one base away suggests this may be a read error. The CDR3 does not end in the conserved phenylalanine or tryptophan, so this is likely a read error. The chain combines TRBV29-1 with TRBJ1-2; D possibly corresponds to TRBD1 (5 bases). Germline lookup yields CDR1 SQVTM and CDR2 ANQGSEA. The CDR3 has 14 amino acids. Trimming removed 1 base at V and 4 bases at J, with 13 bases between. The CDR3 DNA reads as TGCAGCGTTGAAGGACGGGACGCTCTCTATGGCTACACCTCC. Translating it yields CSVEGRDALYGYTS.

This clonotype was observed many times. The chain links TRBV9 to TRBJ1-1; D possibly corresponds to TRBD1 (6 bases). The CDR3 is 13 amino acids. V lost 7 bases and J 4 bases, leaving 14 bases between the germline ends. CDR1 is SGDLS and CDR2 is YYNGEE in the germline V gene. As DNA, the CDR3 is TGTGCCAGCCAAACAGGGATCGGCACTGAAGCTTTCTTT. Its protein product is CASQTGIGTEAFF.

V and J are TRBV30 and TRBJ2-3; no definite D call. The CDR3 extends over 12 amino acids. The V gene's germline CDR1 is GTSNPN and CDR2 SVGIG (reference sequence). V was trimmed by 2 bases and J by 2 bases, leaving 5 bases between them. The CDR3 loop reads CAWSIHTDTQYF. The CDR3 coding sequence is TGTGCCTGGAGTATCCACACAGATACGCAGTATTTT.

The chain joins TRBV15 to TRBJ2-7, with TRBD2 identical over 11 bases. This CDR3 has 15 residues. V lost 3 bases and J lost 0; bases outside the gene matches: 1. Germline V gene data show CDR1 as LNHNV and CDR2 as YYDKDF (reference sequence). CDR3 loop: CATSRGLADSYEQYF. The DNA of the CDR3 is TGTGCCACCAGCAGGGGACTAGCGGACTCCTACGAGCAGTACTTC.

This clonotype was observed many times. V is TRBV9 and J is TRBJ1-2; D gene ambiguous. This CDR3 region has 12 residues. Trimming took 3 bases from V and 5 from J, leaving 8 bases between them. CDR1 and CDR2 from the germline V gene are SGDLS and YYNGEE. The chain's CDR3 is CASSGQWYGYTF. The DNA of the CDR3 is TGTGCCAGCAGCGGGCAATGGTATGGCTACACCTTC.

The rearrangement joins TRBV28 to TRBJ2-1; TRBD2 is a possible D gene (6 bases). Germline values: CDR1 MDHEN, CDR2 SYDVKM. The ends were cut back, 1 base at V and 4 bases at J, with 8 bases in the middle. The CDR3 covers 14 residues. CDR3 residues: CASSLFGLYNEQFF. The CDR3 nucleotides are TGTGCCAGCAGTTTATTCGGACTATACAATGAGCAGTTCTTC.

In this sample, this clonotype turned up a few times. The chain combines TRBV9 with TRBJ2-3, with a tentative D call TRBD2 (6 bases). CDR3 length equals 15 residues. V gave up 4 bases and J gave up 6 bases, with 18 bases separating them. The germline gives CDR1 SGDLS, CDR2 YYNGEE. The CDR3 DNA is TGTGCCAGCAGCCGCCTGGGGGGAGAGCGTGATACGCAGTATTTT. It yields the protein CASSRLGGERDTQYF. The full variable domain, with the rest looked up from reference TRBV9 and TRBJ2-3, is DSGVTQTPKHLITATGQRVTLRCSPRSGDLSVYWYQQSLDQGLQFLIQYYNGEERAKGNILERFSAQQFPDLHSELNLSSLELGDSALYFCASSRLGGERDTQYFGPGTRLTVL.

This clonotype occurred many times. This chain joins TRBV28 and TRBJ2-3; D remains unclear. Trimming removed 3 bases at V and 2 bases at J, with 0 bases between. The CDR3 extends over 11 amino acids. Looked up from germline, CDR1 is MDHEN and CDR2 is SYDVKM. The CDR3 region has the DNA TGTGCCAGCAGTTTCACAGATACGCAGTATTTT. Protein product: CASSFTDTQYF.

This clonotype has only a few counts. The junction departs from the called germline gene at one end, perhaps through a read error. V is TRBV27 and J is TRBJ2-7, with 10 bases that match TRBD1. Germline V gene sequence: CDR1 MNHEY, CDR2 SMNVEV (reference sequence). The CDR3 has 14 amino acids. This CDR3 is CTSSLDRGLHEQYF. The CDR3, as DNA: TGTACCAGCAGTTTGGACAGGGGGTTACACGAGCAGTACTTC.

There are a few counts of this clonotype. V gene TRBV6-1 combines with J gene TRBJ1-3; D uncertain. Trimming removed 10 bases at V and 0 bases at J, with 13 bases between. This CDR3 contains 14 residues. Germline values: CDR1 MNHNS, CDR2 SASEGT. CDR3 region: CATFKTDSGNTIYF. CDR3 in DNA: TGTGCCACCTTCAAGACGGACTCTGGAAACACCATATATTTT.

A remark on this clonotype: A much larger clone is a single base away; this may be a read error. This chain joins TRBV7-2 and TRBJ2-5, with unresolved D. CDR1 is SGHTA and CDR2 is FQGNSA in the germline V gene. The CDR3 has 15 residues. CDR3 in DNA: TGTGCCGGCAGCTTAATTAACGGTAGACAAGAGACCCAGTACTTC. Protein: CAGSLINGRQETQYF.

In the case of this clonotype: A read error is possible here, since a much larger clone lies one base away. The chain links TRBV4-1 to TRBJ1-1; D possibly corresponds to TRBD1 (5 bases). V shed 4 bases and J shed 8 bases, with 14 bases lying between them. The CDR3 has 13 residues. The germline gives CDR1 MGHRA, CDR2 YSYEKL. The CDR3 coding sequence is TGCGCCAGCAGCCTCGACTTGGACAAAGAAGCTTTCTTT. It yields the protein CASSLDLDKEAFF.

The V and J genes are TRBV21-1 and TRBJ2-1; the table's D call of TRBD1 was not tested on the DNA. TRBV21-1 is recorded as a pseudogene. CDR3 length: 16 residues. CDR3 in DNA: TGTGCCAGCAGCAAAGACCCGGGAGAGGCCTACAATGAGCAGTTCTTC. This encodes CASSKDPGEAYNEQFF.

A note on this clonotype: With a much larger clone just one base away, this may be a read error. This likely comes from a read error, as the CDR3 has no conserved phenylalanine or tryptophan at its end. The rearrangement uses TRBV5-6 and TRBJ2-3; 8 nucleotides agree with TRBD2. CDR3 length equals 16 residues. Germline V CDR1 and CDR2: SGHDT, YYEEEE. J lost 2 bases, V lost 5 bases, and 10 bases had no gene match. DNA of the CDR3: TGTGCCAGCAGGCCCCTGGGACTAGTAAACACAGATACGCAGTATCTT. It codes for CASRPLGLVNTDTQYL.

As to this clonotype: The CDR3 does not end in the conserved phenylalanine or tryptophan, so this is likely a read error. The gene calls are TRBV7-3 and TRBJ1-6; TRBD1 matches 9 bases. Germline V gene sequence: CDR1 SGHTA, CDR2 FQGTGA. The length of the CDR3 is 15 residues. V trimming: 0 bases; J trimming: 10 bases; junction bases outside the gene matches: 4. The CDR3 bases are TGTGCCAGCAGCTTAACGGGACAGGGTAGATCACCCCTCCACGTT. Encoded protein: CASSLTGQGRSPLHV.

Worth noting for this clonotype: One base away lies a much larger clone, so this may be a sequencing read error. V is TRBV5-1 and J is TRBJ2-7, with D perhaps matching TRBD2 (6 bases). CDR1 SGHRS and CDR2 YFSETQ come from the germline V gene. The length of the CDR3 is 13 residues. With 2 bases removed from V and 2 bases from J, the gap between germline ends came to 8 bases. The CDR3 spells CASSFAGPYEQYF. CDR3 coding DNA: TGCGCCAGCAGCTTCGCGGGACCCTACGAGCAGTACTTC.

This clonotype occurred a few times. The chain recombines TRBV20-1 with TRBJ1-2; D might be TRBD1 (6 bases). CDR1 and CDR2 from the germline V gene are DFQATT and SNEGSKA (reference sequence). Between the trimmed V and J ends, which lost 1 base and 4 bases, there was a span of 13 bases. The CDR3 consists of 14 residues. The CDR3 bases are TGCAGTGCTAGAGTTACAGGGTTGGGCTATGGCTACACCTTC. Translated, it gives CSARVTGLGYGYTF.

Only a few counts were recorded for this clonotype. The chain employs TRBV28 and TRBJ1-1, with D possibly being TRBD1 (6 bases). The CDR3 length is 12 residues. The V end was cut by 8 bases, the J end by 1 base, with 8 bases between. Germline V gene data show CDR1 as MDHEN and CDR2 as SYDVKM. The CDR3 DNA reads as TGTGCCAGCCAGGGGTGGAACACTGAAGCTTTCTTT. Residues: CASQGWNTEAFF.